The sequence of this TCR beta chain was determined in a study of beta chain features in type 1 diabetes. This CDR3 region has 16 residues. Germline V gene sequence: CDR1 MNHNY, CDR2 SVGAGI (reference sequence). V lost 5 bases to trimming and J lost 0 bases, with 15 bases between them. This clone was seen only a few times. What it binds is not known. Expressed TCRB transcripts were sequenced because the isolated RNA had all been reverse transcribed beforehand. Sequencing used immunoSEQ multiplex PCR; TCRdb keeps in-frame clones, though not all of them. This table holds 130,000 or so clones, around 15% found once. Study-wide findings and caveats: Shortening of TCRB CDR3s, moderate but significant, appeared in all four CD4+ subsets of Type 1 diabetes patients.

Sequencing was done on a sample of central memory CD4+ T cells from blood. This chain uses TRBV6-6 with TRBJ2-3; D remains ambiguous. The TCR sequence derives from a man between 18 and 35 years old with type 1 diabetes. The CDR3 reads CASSGRHLTSTDTQYF. The CDR3 coding sequence is TGTGCCAGCAGTGGCCGACATCTGACTAGCACAGATACGCAGTATTTT.